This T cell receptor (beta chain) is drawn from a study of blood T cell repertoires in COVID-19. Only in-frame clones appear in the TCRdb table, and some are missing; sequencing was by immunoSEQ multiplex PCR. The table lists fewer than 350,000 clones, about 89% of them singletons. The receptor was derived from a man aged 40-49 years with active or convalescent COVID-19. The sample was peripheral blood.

The CDR3 region has the DNA TGTGCCAGCAGCTATACAGGGACTGGGGCCAACGTCCTGACTTTC. It translates to CASSYTGTGANVLTF. The chain combines TRBV11-3 with TRBJ2-6; maybe TRBD1 (6 bases). CDR3 length equals 15 residues. Deletions cut 4 bases from V and 2 bases from J, with 9 bases between. CDR1 SGHNT and CDR2 YENEEA come from the germline V gene.